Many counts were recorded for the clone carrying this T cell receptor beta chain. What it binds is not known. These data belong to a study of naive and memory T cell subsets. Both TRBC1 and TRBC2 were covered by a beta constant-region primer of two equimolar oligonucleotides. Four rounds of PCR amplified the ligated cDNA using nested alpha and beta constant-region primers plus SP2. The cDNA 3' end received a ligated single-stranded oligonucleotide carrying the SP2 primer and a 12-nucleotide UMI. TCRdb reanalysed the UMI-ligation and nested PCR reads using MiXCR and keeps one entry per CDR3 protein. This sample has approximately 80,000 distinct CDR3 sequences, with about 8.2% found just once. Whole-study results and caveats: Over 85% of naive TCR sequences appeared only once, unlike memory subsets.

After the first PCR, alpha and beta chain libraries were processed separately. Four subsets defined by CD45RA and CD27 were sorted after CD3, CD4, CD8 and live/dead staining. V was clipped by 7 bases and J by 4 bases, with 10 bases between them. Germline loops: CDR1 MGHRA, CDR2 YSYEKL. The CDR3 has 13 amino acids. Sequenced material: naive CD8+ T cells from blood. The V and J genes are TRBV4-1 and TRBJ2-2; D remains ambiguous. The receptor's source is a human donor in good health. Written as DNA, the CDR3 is TGCGCCAGCACGGGCTTGGTCACCGGGGAGCTGTTTTTT. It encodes CASTGLVTGELFF.